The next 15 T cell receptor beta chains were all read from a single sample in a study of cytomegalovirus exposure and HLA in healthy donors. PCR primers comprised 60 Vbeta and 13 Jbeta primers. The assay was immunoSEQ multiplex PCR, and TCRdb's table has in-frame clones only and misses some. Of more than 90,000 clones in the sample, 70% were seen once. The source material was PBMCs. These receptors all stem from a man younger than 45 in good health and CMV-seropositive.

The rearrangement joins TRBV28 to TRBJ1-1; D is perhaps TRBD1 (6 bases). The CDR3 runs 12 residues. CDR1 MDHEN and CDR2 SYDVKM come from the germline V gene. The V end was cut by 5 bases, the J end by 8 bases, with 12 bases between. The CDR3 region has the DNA TGTGCCAGCAGTCCAGGACAGAGCGAAGCTTTCTTT. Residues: CASSPGQSEAFF.

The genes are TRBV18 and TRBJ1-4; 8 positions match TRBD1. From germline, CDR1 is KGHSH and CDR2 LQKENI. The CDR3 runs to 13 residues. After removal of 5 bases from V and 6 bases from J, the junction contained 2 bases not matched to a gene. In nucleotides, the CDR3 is TGTGCCAGCTCAGTGGACAGGGATGAAAAACTGTTTTTT. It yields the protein CASSVDRDEKLFF.

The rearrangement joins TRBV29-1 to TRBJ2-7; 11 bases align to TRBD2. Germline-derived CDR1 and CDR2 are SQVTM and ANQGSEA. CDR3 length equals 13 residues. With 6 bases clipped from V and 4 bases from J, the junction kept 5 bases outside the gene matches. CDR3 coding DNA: TGCAGCGTGGACGGGACTAGCGGTTACGAGCAGTACGTC. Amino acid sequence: CSVDGTSGYEQYV.

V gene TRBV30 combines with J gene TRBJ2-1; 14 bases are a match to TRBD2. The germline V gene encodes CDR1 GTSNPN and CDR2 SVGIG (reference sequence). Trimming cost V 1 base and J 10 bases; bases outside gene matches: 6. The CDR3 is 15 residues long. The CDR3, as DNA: TGTGCCTGGAGTGAGACTAGCGGGGGGGCTCGGGAGCAGTTCTTC. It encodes CAWSETSGGAREQFF.

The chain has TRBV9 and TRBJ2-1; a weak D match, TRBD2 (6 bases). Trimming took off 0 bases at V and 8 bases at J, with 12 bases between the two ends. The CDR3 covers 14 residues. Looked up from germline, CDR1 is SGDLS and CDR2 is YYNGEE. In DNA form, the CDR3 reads TGTGCCAGCAGCGTAGCCTCTGGAGGGGATGAGCAGTTCTTC. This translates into CASSVASGGDEQFF.

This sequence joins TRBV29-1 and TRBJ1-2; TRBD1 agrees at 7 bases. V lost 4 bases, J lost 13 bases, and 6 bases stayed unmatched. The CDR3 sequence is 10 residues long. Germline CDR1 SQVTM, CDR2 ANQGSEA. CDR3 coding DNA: TGCAGCGTTGGGGGACAGCCTCGCACCTTC. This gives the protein CSVGGQPRTF.

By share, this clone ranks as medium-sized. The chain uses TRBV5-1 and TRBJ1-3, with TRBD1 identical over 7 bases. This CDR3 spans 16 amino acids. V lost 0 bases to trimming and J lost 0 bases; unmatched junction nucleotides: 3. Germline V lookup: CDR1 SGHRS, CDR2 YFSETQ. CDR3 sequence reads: CASSLATGSSGNTIYF. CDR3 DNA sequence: TGCGCCAGCAGCTTGGCGACAGGGAGCTCTGGAAACACCATATATTTT.

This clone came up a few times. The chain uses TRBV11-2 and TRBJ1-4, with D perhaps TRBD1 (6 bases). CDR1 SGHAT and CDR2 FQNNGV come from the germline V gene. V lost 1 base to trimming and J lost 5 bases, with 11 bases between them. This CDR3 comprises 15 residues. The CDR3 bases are TGTGCCAGCAGCTTAGGGCAGGGGCGGAATGAAAAACTGTTTTTT. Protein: CASSLGQGRNEKLFF.

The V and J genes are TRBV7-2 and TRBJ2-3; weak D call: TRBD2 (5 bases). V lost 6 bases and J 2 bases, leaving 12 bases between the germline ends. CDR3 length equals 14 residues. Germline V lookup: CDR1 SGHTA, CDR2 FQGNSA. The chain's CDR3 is CASRITRDTDTQYF. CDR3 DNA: TGTGCCAGCAGGATAACTAGGGACACAGATACGCAGTATTTT.

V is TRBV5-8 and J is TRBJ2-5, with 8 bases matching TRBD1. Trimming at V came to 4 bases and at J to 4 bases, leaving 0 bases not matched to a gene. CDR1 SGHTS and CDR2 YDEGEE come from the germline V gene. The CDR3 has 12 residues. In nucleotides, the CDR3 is TGTGCCAGCAGCACAGGGGGAGAGACCCAGTACTTC. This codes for CASSTGGETQYF.

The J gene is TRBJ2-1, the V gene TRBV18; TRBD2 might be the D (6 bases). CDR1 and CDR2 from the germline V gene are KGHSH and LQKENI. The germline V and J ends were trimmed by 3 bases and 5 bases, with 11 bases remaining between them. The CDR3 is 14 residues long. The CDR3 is CASSPSGDHNEQFF. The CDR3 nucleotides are TGTGCCAGCTCACCCTCGGGGGACCACAATGAGCAGTTCTTC.

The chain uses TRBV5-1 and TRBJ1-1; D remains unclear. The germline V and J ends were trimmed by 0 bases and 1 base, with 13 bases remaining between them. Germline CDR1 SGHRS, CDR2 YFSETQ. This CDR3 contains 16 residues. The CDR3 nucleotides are TGCGCCAGCAGCTTGGAGCCCCGGGGAGGGAACACTGAAGCTTTCTTT. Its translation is CASSLEPRGGNTEAFF.

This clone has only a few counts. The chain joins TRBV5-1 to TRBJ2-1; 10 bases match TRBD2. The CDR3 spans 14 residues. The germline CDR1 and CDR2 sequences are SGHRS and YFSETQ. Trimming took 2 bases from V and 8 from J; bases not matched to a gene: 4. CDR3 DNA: TGCGCCAGCAGCTTAGCGGGGGGGCCTGATGAGCAGTTCTTC. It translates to CASSLAGGPDEQFF.

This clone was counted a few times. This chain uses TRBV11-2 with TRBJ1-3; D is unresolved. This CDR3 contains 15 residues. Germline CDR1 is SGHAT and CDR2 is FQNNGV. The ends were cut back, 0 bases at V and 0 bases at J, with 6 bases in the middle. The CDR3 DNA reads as TGTGCCAGCAGCTTAGAGCCTAGCTCTGGAAACACCATATATTTT. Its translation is CASSLEPSSGNTIYF.

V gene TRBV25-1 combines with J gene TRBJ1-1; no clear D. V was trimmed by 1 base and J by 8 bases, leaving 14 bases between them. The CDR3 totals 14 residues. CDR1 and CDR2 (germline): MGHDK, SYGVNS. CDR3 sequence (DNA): TGTGCCAGCAGTGAATCCGTAAGAGATGCCGAAGCTTTCTTT. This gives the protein CASSESVRDAEAFF.